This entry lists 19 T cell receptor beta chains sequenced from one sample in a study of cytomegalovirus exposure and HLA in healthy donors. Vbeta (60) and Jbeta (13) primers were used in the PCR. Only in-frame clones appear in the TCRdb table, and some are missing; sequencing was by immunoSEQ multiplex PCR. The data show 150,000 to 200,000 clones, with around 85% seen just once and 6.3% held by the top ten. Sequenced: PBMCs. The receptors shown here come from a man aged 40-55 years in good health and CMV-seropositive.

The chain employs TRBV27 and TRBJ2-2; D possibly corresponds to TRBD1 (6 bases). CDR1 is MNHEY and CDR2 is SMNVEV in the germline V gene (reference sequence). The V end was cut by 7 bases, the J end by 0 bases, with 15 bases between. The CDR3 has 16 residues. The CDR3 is CASNSPGHSNTGELFF. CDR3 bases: TGTGCCAGCAATTCTCCGGGACACTCGAACACCGGGGAGCTGTTTTTT.

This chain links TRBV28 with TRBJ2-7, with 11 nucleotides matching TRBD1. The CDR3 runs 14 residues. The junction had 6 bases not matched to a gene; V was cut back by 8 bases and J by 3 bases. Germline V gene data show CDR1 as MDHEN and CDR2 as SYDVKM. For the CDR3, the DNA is TGTGCCAGCGAACGGACAGGGGGCAACTACGAGCAGTACTTC. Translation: CASERTGGNYEQYF.

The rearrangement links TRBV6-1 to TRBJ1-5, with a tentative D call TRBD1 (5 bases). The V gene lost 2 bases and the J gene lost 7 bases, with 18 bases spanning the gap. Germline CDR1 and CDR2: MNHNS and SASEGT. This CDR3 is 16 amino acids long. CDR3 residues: CASSESRDVFGQPQHF. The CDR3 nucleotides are TGTGCCAGCAGTGAATCGCGGGACGTCTTTGGACAGCCCCAGCATTTT.

The chain's CDR3 is CASSDLAGGSDTQYF. In DNA form, the CDR3 reads TGTGCCAGCAGTGACTTGGCGGGGGGTTCTGATACGCAGTATTTT. The chain combines TRBV6-4 with TRBJ2-3, with TRBD2 matching over 8 bases. V dropped 1 base and J dropped 6; count of bases not matched to a gene: 6. CDR3 length equals 15 residues. Germline values: CDR1 MRHNA, CDR2 SNTAGT.

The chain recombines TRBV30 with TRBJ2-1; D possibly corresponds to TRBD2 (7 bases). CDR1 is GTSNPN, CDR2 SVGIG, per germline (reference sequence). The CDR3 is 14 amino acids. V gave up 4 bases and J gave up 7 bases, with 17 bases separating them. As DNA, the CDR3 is TGTGCCTGGAACTCTGGGGGGGCAAGGAATGAGCAGTTCTTC. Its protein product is CAWNSGGARNEQFF. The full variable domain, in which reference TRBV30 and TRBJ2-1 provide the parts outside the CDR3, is SQTIHQWPATLVQPVGSPLSLECTVEGTSNPNLYWYRQAAGRGLQLLFYSVGIGQISSEVPQNLSASRPQDRQFILSSKKLLLSDSGFYLCAWNSGGARNEQFFGPGTRLTVL.

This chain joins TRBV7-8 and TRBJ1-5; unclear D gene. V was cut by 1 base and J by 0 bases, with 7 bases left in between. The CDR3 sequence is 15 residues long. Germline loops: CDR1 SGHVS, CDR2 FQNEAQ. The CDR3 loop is CASSLDNYSNQPQHF. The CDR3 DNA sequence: TGTGCCAGCAGCTTAGACAATTATAGCAATCAGCCCCAGCATTTT. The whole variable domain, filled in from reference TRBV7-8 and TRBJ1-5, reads GAGVSQSPRYKVAKRGQDVALRCDPISGHVSLFWYQQALGQGPEFLTYFQNEAQLDKSGLPSDRFFAERPEGSVSTLKIQRTQQEDSAVYLCASSLDNYSNQPQHFGDGTRLSIL.

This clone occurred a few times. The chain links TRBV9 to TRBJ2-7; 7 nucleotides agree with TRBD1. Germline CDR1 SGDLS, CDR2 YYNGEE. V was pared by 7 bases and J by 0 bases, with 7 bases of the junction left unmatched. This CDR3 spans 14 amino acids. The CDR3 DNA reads TGTGCCAGCTCCTGGGGACAGAGCTCCTACGAGCAGTACTTC. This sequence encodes CASSWGQSSYEQYF.

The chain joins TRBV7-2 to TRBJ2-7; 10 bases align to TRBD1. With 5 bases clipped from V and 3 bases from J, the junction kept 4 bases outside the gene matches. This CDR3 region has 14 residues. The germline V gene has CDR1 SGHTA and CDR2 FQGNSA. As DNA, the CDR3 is TGTGCCAGCAGCCCCAGGACAGGGGGCTACGAGCAGTACTTC. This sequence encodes CASSPRTGGYEQYF.

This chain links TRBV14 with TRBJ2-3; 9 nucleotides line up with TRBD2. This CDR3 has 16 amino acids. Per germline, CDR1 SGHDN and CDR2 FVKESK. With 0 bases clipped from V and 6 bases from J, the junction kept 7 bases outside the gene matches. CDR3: CASSQDPSGGMDTQYF. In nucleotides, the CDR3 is TGTGCCAGCAGCCAAGATCCCAGCGGGGGGATGGATACGCAGTATTTT.

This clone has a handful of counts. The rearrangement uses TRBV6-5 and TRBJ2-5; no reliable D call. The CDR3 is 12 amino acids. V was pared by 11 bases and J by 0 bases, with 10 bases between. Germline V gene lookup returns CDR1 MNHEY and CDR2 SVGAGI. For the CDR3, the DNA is TGTGCCGTGAAGGCGGACCAAGAGACCCAGTACTTC. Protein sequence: CAVKADQETQYF.

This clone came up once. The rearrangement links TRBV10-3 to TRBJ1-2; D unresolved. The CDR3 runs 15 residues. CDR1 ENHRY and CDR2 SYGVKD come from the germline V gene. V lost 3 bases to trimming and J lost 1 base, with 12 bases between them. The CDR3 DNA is TGTGCCATCAGTGAATCTCGGAGTTTTAACTATGGCTACACCTTC. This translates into CAISESRSFNYGYTF.

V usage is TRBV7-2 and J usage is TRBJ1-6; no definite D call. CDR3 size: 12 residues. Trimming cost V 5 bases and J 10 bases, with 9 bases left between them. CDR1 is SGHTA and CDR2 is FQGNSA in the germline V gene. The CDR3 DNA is TGTGCCAGCAGCCGGGCGGGGTCACCCCTCCACTTT. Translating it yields CASSRAGSPLHF. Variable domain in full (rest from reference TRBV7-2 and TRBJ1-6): GAGVSQSPSNKVTEKGKDVELRCDPISGHTALYWYRQSLGQGLEFLIYFQGNSAPDKSGLPSDRFSAERTGGSVSTLTIQRTQQEDSAVYLCASSRAGSPLHFGNGTRLTVT.

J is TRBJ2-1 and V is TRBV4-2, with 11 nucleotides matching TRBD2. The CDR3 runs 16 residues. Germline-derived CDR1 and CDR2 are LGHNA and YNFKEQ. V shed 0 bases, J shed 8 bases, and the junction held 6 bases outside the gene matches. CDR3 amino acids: CASSQDVAGGRDEQFF. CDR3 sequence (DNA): TGTGCCAGCAGCCAAGACGTAGCGGGGGGGCGAGATGAGCAGTTCTTC.

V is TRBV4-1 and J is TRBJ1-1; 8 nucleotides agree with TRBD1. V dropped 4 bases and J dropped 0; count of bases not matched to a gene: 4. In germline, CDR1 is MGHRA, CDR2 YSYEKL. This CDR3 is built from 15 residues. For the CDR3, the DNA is TGCGCCAGCAGCCCCCCGACAGGGGTGAACACTGAAGCTTTCTTT. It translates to CASSPPTGVNTEAFF.

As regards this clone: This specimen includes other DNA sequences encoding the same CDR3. CDR3 amino acids: CASSYGQYGYTF. As DNA, the CDR3 is TGTGCCAGCAGCTACGGACAGTATGGCTACACCTTC. The chain joins TRBV9 to TRBJ1-2; weak D call: TRBD1 (6 bases). Germline V gene data show CDR1 as SGDLS and CDR2 as YYNGEE. Trimming stripped 4 bases from V and 5 bases from J, with 9 bases between. The length of the CDR3 is 12 residues.

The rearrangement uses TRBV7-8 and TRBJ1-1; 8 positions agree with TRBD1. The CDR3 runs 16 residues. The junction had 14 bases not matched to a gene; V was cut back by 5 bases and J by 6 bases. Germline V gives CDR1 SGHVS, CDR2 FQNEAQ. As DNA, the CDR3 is TGTGCCAGCAGCCCGAACAGGGGGGCTGGCGTCGCTGAAGCTTTCTTT. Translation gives CASSPNRGAGVAEAFF.

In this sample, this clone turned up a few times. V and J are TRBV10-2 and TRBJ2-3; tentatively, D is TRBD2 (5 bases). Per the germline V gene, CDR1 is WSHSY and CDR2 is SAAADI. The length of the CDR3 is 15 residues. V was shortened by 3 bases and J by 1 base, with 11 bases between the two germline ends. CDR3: CASSDPGSGTDTQYF. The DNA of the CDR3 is TGCGCCAGCAGTGATCCGGGATCGGGCACAGATACGCAGTATTTT.

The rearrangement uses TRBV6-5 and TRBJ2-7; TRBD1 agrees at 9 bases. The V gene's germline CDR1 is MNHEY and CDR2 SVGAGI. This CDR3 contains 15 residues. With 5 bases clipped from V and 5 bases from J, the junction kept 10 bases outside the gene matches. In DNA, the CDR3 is TGTGCCAGCAGTCGTCCGGGACAGGGTAGGAACGAGCAGTACTTC. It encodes CASSRPGQGRNEQYF.

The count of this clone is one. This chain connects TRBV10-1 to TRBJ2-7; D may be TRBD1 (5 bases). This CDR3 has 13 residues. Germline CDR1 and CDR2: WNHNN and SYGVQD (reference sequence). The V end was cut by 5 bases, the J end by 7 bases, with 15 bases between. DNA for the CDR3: TGCGCCAGCAGTACAGGATTTCACGGGGAGCAGTACTTC. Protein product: CASSTGFHGEQYF.